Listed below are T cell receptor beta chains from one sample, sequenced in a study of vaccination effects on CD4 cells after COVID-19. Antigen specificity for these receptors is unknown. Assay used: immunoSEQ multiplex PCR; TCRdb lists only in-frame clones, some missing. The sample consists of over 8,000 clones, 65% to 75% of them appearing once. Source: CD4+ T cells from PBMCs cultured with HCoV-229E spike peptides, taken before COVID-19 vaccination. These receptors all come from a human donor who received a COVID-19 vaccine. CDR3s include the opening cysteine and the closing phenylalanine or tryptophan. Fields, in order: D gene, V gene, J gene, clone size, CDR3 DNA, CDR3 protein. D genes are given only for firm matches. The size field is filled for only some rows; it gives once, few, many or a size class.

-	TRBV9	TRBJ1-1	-	TGTGCCAGCAGCCCCACGGGAAGGGGAAACACTGAAGCTTTCTTT	CASSPTGRGNTEAFF
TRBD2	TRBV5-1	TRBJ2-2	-	TGCGCCAGCAGCTGGGGGGGAGCGAACACCGGGGAGCTGTTTTTT	CASSWGGANTGELFF
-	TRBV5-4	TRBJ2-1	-	TGTGCCAGCAGCTTGGATCCATCGGGCAGGACGATTTACAATGAGCAGTTCTTC	CASSLDPSGRTIYNEQFF
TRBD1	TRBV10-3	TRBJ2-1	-	TGTGCCACGTGGGACAGCTACAATGAGCAGTTCTTC	CATWDSYNEQFF
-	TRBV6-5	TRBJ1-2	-	TGTGCCAGCAGTTACGACAGGAGCTATGGCTACACCTTC	CASSYDRSYGYTF
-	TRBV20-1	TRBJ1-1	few	TGCAGTGCTATTGGTTCGAAAGCTTTCTTT	CSAIGSKAFF
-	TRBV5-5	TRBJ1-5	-	TGTGCCAGCAGCTTTGGCCCTATTGGGGATGGATATAGCAATCAGCCCCAGCATTTT	CASSFGPIGDGYSNQPQHF
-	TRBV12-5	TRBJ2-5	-	TGTGCTAGTGGCCAGCCATCCTCTCGGCGCGAGACCCAGTACTTC	CASGQPSSRRETQYF
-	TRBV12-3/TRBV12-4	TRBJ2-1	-	TGTGCCAGCAGGGACAGTCCCTACAATGAGCAGTTCTTC	CASRDSPYNEQFF
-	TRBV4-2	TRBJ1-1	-	TGTGCCAGCAGCTCTGGGCCCATTGGGACTGAAGCTTTCTTT	CASSSGPIGTEAFF
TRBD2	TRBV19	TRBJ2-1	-	TGTGCCAGTAAACGGCGGGAGGGCGGTTACAATGAGCAGTTCTTC	CASKRREGGYNEQFF
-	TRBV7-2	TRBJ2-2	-	TGTGCCAGCAGCTTAGAAGGGAACACCGGGGAGCTGTTTTTT	CASSLEGNTGELFF
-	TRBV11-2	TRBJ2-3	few	TGTGCCAGCAGCTTAGATCTGCCCGGAACTAGCACAGATACGCAGTATTTT	CASSLDLPGTSTDTQYF
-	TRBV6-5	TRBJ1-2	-	TGTGCCAGCAGTTACTCTCGGCAGACGTCCTATGGCTACACCTTC	CASSYSRQTSYGYTF